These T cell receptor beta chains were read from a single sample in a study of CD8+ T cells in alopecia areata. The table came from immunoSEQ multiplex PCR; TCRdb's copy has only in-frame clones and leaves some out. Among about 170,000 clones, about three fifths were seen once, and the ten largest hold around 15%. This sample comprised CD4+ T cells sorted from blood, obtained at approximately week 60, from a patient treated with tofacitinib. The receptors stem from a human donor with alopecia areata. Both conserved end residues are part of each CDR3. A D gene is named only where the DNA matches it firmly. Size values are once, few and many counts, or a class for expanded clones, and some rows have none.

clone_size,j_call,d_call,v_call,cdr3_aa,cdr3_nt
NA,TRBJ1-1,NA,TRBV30,CAWSGHPNTEAFF,TGTGCCTGGAGTGGGCACCCAAACACTGAAGCTTTCTTT
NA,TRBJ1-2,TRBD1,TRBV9,CASSVGGQAYGYTF,TGTGCCAGCAGCGTAGGGGGACAGGCCTATGGCTACACCTTC
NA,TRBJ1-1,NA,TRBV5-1,CASSLARRGIMNTEAFF,TGCGCCAGCAGCTTGGCGCGGCGGGGGATCATGAACACTGAAGCTTTCTTT
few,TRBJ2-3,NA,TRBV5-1,CASSFSTSTDTQYF,TGCGCCAGCAGCTTTAGCACTAGCACAGATACGCAGTATTTT
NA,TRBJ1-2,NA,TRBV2,CASSAESYTF,TGTGCCAGCAGTGCTGAGAGCTACACCTTC
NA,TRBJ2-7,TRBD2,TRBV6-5,CASSQGLAESYEQYF,TGTGCCAGCAGTCAGGGACTAGCTGAGTCCTACGAGCAGTACTTC
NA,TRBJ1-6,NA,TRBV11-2,CASSLSGVTANSPLHF,TGTGCCAGCAGCTTATCGGGGGTTACTGCCAATTCACCCCTCCACTTT
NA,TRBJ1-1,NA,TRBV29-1,CSVSDLNTEAFF,TGCAGCGTTTCCGATCTGAACACTGAAGCTTTCTTT
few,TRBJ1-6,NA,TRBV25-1,CASMNGGLGNSPLHF,TGTGCCAGTATGAACGGGGGACTGGGAAATTCACCCCTCCACTTT
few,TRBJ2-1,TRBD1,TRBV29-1,CSVGGQGYNEQFF,TGCAGCGTGGGGGGACAGGGTTACAATGAGCAGTTCTTC
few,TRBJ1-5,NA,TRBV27,CASRQGNQPQHF,TGTGCCAGCAGACAGGGAAATCAGCCCCAGCATTTT
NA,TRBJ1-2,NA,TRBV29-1,CSVSDSRGYTF,TGCAGCGTTTCGGACTCGCGGGGCTACACCTTC
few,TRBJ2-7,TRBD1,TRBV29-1,CSVEGGGSIPPYEQYF,TGCAGCGTTGAAGGAGGGGGCTCAATCCCCCCCTACGAGCAGTACTTC
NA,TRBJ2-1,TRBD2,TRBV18,CASSPRPPAGGYNEQFF,TGTGCCAGCTCACCACGCCCCCCCGCGGGGGGATACAATGAGCAGTTCTTC
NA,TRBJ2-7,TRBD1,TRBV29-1,CSVDGTGGFEQYF,TGCAGCGTTGATGGGACAGGGGGCTTCGAGCAGTACTTC
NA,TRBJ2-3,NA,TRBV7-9,CASSWVSDTQYF,TGTGCCAGCAGCTGGGTGTCAGATACGCAGTATTTT
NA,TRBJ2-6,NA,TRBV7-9,CASSPVMQGPGANVLTF,TGTGCCAGCAGCCCTGTAATGCAGGGCCCTGGGGCCAACGTCCTGACTTTC
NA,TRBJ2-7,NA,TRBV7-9,CASSLAGAYEQYF,TGTGCCAGCAGCTTAGCAGGAGCCTACGAGCAGTACTTC
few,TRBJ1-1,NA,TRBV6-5,CASRADRPGEAFF,TGTGCCAGCAGGGCAGACAGGCCGGGGGAAGCTTTCTTT
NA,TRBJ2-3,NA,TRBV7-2,CASSLVGITDTQYF,TGTGCCAGCAGCTTAGTAGGGATCACAGATACGCAGTATTTT
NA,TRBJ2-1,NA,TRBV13,CASSLVQGYNEQFF,TGTGCCAGCAGCTTGGTTCAAGGCTACAATGAGCAGTTCTTC
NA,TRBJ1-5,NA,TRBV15,CATSAERSSNQPQHF,TGTGCCACCAGCGCCGAACGGAGTAGCAATCAGCCCCAGCATTTT
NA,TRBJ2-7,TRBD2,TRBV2,CASNFGRYYEQYF,TGTGCCAGCAACTTCGGGAGGTACTACGAGCAGTACTTC
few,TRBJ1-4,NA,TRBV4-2,CASSRLAPSEEKLFF,TGTGCCAGCAGCCGCCTAGCGCCAAGCGAGGAAAAACTGTTTTTT
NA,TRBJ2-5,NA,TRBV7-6,CASSLGPNQETQYF,TGTGCCAGCAGCTTAGGGCCAAACCAAGAGACCCAGTACTTC
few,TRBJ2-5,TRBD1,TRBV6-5,CASSYSGGLFETQYF,TGTGCCAGCAGTTACTCAGGGGGCCTATTCGAGACCCAGTACTTC
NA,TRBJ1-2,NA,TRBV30,CAWSVLLNYGYTF,TGTGCCTGGAGTGTACTACTTAACTATGGCTACACCTTC
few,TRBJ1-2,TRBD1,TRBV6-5,CASSYSYTQGGYTF,TGTGCCAGCAGTTACTCGTATACACAGGGGGGCTACACCTTC